This TCR beta chain was captured in a study of T-cell memory formation after mild COVID-19. General study findings and limits: Memory cells collected pre-infection included some clones that later responded, suggesting cross-reactive memory joined. CD4+ contracting clones were mainly CM and EM; CD8+ ones, EMRA. The authors left the SARS-CoV-2 specificity of second-wave clones peaking on day 37 unconfirmed. Clones contracting day 15 to 85 were balanced CD4/CD8; later expanders leaned CD4+.

Per germline, CDR1 MNHEY and CDR2 SVGEGT. The CDR3 contains 12 residues. V was clipped by 7 bases and J by 1 base, with 8 bases between them. A single record per CDR3 protein comes from TCRdb applying MiXCR to the 5' RACE reads. The sample holds 400,000 to 550,000 distinct CDR3 sequences; around a quarter are singletons and the top ten take 9.5% to 15%. There are many counts of this clonotype. The antigen remains undetermined. Material for sequencing was PBMCs or a T cell subset sorted from them (not recorded which). This receptor was obtained from an adult woman who had mild COVID-19 (a few samples of this study predate the infection). Cell type and time point are not known. The chain combines TRBV6-2 or TRBV6-3 with TRBJ2-7; unclear D gene. Here the CDR3 reads CASTEKSYEQYF. DNA of the CDR3: TGTGCCAGCACTGAAAAGTCCTACGAGCAGTACTTC.